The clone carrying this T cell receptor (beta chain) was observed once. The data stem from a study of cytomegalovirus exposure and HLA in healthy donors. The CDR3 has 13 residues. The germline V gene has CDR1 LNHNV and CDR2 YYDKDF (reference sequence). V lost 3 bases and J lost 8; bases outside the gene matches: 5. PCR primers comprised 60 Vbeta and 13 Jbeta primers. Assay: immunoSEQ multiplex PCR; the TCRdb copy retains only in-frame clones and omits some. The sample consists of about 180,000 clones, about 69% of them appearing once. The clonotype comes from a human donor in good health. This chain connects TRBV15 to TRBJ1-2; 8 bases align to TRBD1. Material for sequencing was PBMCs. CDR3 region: CATSRDRVGGYTF. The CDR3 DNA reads TGTGCCACCAGCAGGGACAGGGTTGGCGGCTACACCTTC.